A single sample gave rise to the 31 T cell receptor beta chains below, sequenced in a study of cytomegalovirus exposure and HLA in healthy donors (dated by TCRdb to 2016 to 2017). Receptors were amplified or captured by the immunoSEQ multiplex PCR assay. For the multiplex PCR, a mixture combining 60 forward primers for TCR Vbeta segments and 13 reverse primers for TCR Jbeta segments was used. TCRdb took over this immuneACCESS table, retaining in-frame rearrangements with V and J assigned. Such tables are incomplete; in checked studies, under half of the missing clones stem from an unresolved V gene, and the remainder is unexplained. For this sample there are about 130,000 clones; about four fifths appear just once. The ten largest clones take up around 5% of the sample. The sequencing input was PBMCs. The receptors were sampled from a man in his thirties or forties in good health and CMV-seronegative.

The chain links TRBV6-5 to TRBJ1-4; D may be TRBD1 (6 bases). V was shortened by 9 bases and J by 7 bases, with 15 bases between the two germline ends. Germline V gene sequence: CDR1 MNHEY, CDR2 SVGAGI. The CDR3 is made up of 13 amino acids. Here the CDR3 DNA reads TGTGCCAGTAGCAGGGGTCAGTCTGAAAAACTGTTTTTT. Protein sequence: CASSRGQSEKLFF.

The chain joins TRBV7-9 to TRBJ2-5, with a weak D call TRBD1 (5 bases). The CDR3 covers 12 residues. Trimming pared 1 base from V and 8 bases from J, leaving 8 bases between. Germline CDR1 and CDR2: SEHNR and FQNEAQ (reference sequence). The CDR3 sequence: CASSLGGATQYF. The CDR3 nucleotides read TGTGCCAGCAGCTTAGGGGGCGCTACCCAGTACTTC.

The J gene is TRBJ1-2, the V gene TRBV4-1, with 9 bases that match TRBD1. CDR1 and CDR2 from the germline V gene are MGHRA and YSYEKL. The CDR3 covers 16 residues. V lost 3 bases to trimming and J lost 2 bases; unmatched junction nucleotides: 7. Here the CDR3 reads CASSQPRDRANYGYTF. The CDR3 DNA is TGCGCCAGCAGCCAGCCTCGGGACAGGGCCAACTATGGCTACACCTTC.

The J gene is TRBJ1-4, the V gene TRBV7-2, with TRBD1 matching over 7 bases. The germline gives CDR1 SGHTA, CDR2 FQGNSA. The CDR3 spans 16 residues. With V trimmed by 3 bases and J by 5 bases, 9 bases remained unmatched. DNA of the CDR3: TGTGCCAGCAGCTTTTCTGGGACAGTTACAAATGAAAAACTGTTTTTT. Translating it yields CASSFSGTVTNEKLFF.

This clone was counted between two and nine times. The chain recombines TRBV4-1 with TRBJ2-3; 10 bases agree with TRBD1. The CDR3 totals 17 residues. Trimming removed 2 bases from V and 4 bases from J; junction bases left unmatched: 9. CDR1 MGHRA and CDR2 YSYEKL come from the germline V gene. The CDR3 nucleotides read TGCGCCAGCAGCCAAATTCCGGGACAGGGGAGCGCAGATACGCAGTATTTT. This translates into CASSQIPGQGSADTQYF.

The chain is built from TRBV7-5 and TRBJ1-1; TRBD1, the table's D call, lacks a check against the DNA. TRBV7-5 is classified as a pseudogene. The CDR3 loop spans 11 amino acids. CDR3 coding DNA: TGTGCCAAAACAGGGGGGGCTGAAGCTTTCTTT. It specifies CAKTGGAEAFF.

The rearrangement uses TRBV11-2 and TRBJ1-5; possibly TRBD1 for D (5 bases). This CDR3 is 14 amino acids long. Germline CDR1 reads SGHAT; CDR2 reads FQNNGV. V was shortened by 5 bases and J by 0 bases, with 8 bases between the two germline ends. CDR3 region: CASSPGGSNQPQHF. The CDR3 bases are TGTGCCAGCAGCCCGGGGGGTAGCAATCAGCCCCAGCATTTT.

This clone appeared a few times. This chain links TRBV6-5 with TRBJ1-1; tentative D call: TRBD1 (6 bases). The length of the CDR3 is 13 residues. Per germline, CDR1 MNHEY and CDR2 SVGAGI. Trimming took 7 bases from V and 5 from J, leaving 14 bases between them. As DNA, the CDR3 is TGTGCCAGCATCAACAGGGAGGGGACTGAAGCTTTCTTT. Encoded protein: CASINREGTEAFF.

The J gene is TRBJ2-5, the V gene TRBV30; D gene ambiguous. Germline CDR1 GTSNPN, CDR2 SVGIG (reference sequence). The germline V and J ends were trimmed by 4 bases and 4 bases, with 7 bases remaining between them. CDR3 length: 11 amino acids. The CDR3 here is CAWTIGETQYF. For the CDR3, the DNA is TGTGCCTGGACCATCGGAGAGACCCAGTACTTC. The full variable domain, completed using reference TRBV30 and TRBJ2-5, is SQTIHQWPATLVQPVGSPLSLECTVEGTSNPNLYWYRQAAGRGLQLLFYSVGIGQISSEVPQNLSASRPQDRQFILSSKKLLLSDSGFYLCAWTIGETQYFGPGTRLLVL.

This clone was seen more than once but under ten times. The chain recombines TRBV6-6 with TRBJ1-1; 8 bases fit TRBD1. J was trimmed by 10 bases and V by 0 bases; bases with no gene match: 7. Germline V gene sequence: CDR1 MNHNY, CDR2 SVGAGI (reference sequence). The CDR3 sequence is 14 residues long. CDR3 nucleotide sequence: TGTGCCAGCAGTTACTCGGTGCAGGGGGCAGTAGCTTTCTTT. Translation gives CASSYSVQGAVAFF.

This chain uses TRBV10-2 with TRBJ1-5; tentatively, D is TRBD1 (6 bases). Between the trimmed V and J ends, which lost 6 bases and 0 bases, there was a span of 9 bases. Per germline, CDR1 WSHSY and CDR2 SAAADI. The CDR3 has 14 amino acids. The CDR3 DNA follows: TGCGCCAGCAGGGGGACACTTAGCAATCAGCCCCAGCATTTT. It specifies CASRGTLSNQPQHF.

J is TRBJ2-7 and V is TRBV2; 9 bases agree with TRBD1. The V and J ends lost 2 bases and 3 bases, in that order; junction bases with no gene match: 5. This CDR3 has 15 amino acids. Germline CDR1 is SNHLY and CDR2 is FYNNEI. Here the CDR3 reads CASSEPGQGGYEQYF. The CDR3 DNA follows: TGTGCCAGCAGTGAACCGGGACAGGGAGGCTACGAGCAGTACTTC.

The chain recombines TRBV15 with TRBJ1-2; maybe TRBD1 (5 bases). Trimming stripped 5 bases from V and 7 bases from J, with 17 bases between. The CDR3 contains 14 residues. Germline lookup yields CDR1 LNHNV and CDR2 YYDKDF (reference sequence). The CDR3: CATSLRSGAGGYTF. The DNA for the CDR3 is TGTGCCACCAGCCTGAGGAGCGGGGCGGGTGGCTACACCTTC.

This clone was counted once. The chain carries TRBV6-5 and TRBJ2-7; the match to TRBD2 covers 14 bases. The V and J ends lost 5 bases and 3 bases, in that order; junction bases with no gene match: 3. Germline V gene lookup returns CDR1 MNHEY and CDR2 SVGAGI. The CDR3 is 15 amino acids. The CDR3 here is CASSRGTSGSYEQYF. The CDR3 nucleotides are TGTGCCAGCAGTAGGGGGACTAGCGGGAGCTACGAGCAGTACTTC.

This clone was counted a single time. The chain recombines TRBV9 with TRBJ2-1; 12 bases are shared with TRBD2. The length of the CDR3 is 18 residues. The V segment lost 0 bases and the J segment 3 bases; nucleotides outside the gene matches: 7. Germline V gene sequence: CDR1 SGDLS, CDR2 YYNGEE. The CDR3 is CASSVGLAGGQYYNEQFF. CDR3 in DNA: TGTGCCAGCAGCGTAGGTCTAGCGGGGGGGCAGTACTACAATGAGCAGTTCTTC.

V is TRBV27 and J is TRBJ2-7, with 8 positions matching TRBD2. In germline, CDR1 is MNHEY, CDR2 SMNVEV (reference sequence). CDR3 length equals 15 residues. After removal of 4 bases from V and 1 base from J, the junction contained 6 bases not matched to a gene. The CDR3 spells CASSSTGTRSYEQYF. The DNA of the CDR3 is TGTGCCAGCAGTTCCACCGGGACTAGATCCTACGAGCAGTACTTC.

Concerning this clone itself: At one boundary the junction diverges from the germline segment, which might be a read error. The chain is built from TRBV28 and TRBJ1-1; 10 bases match TRBD1. Germline CDR1 MDHEN, CDR2 SYDVKM. The CDR3 totals 15 residues. The CDR3 nucleotides are TGTGCCAGCAGTATATGGGACAGGGGCGACACTGAAGCTTTCTTT. This codes for CASSIWDRGDTEAFF.

V usage is TRBV5-1 and J usage is TRBJ2-2; 8 nucleotides line up with TRBD1. This CDR3 has 15 residues. The V gene's germline CDR1 is SGHRS and CDR2 YFSETQ. Trimming at V came to 0 bases and at J to 3 bases, leaving 1 base not matched to a gene. This CDR3 reads CASSLAGGDTGELFF. In DNA, the CDR3 is TGCGCCAGCAGCTTGGCAGGGGGCGACACCGGGGAGCTGTTTTTT. Combining the CDR3 with reference TRBV5-1 and TRBJ2-2 gives the whole variable domain KAGVTQTPRYLIKTRGQQVTLSCSPISGHRSVSWYQQTPGQGLQFLFEYFSETQRNKGNFPGRFSGRQFSNSRSEMNVSTLELGDSALYLCASSLAGGDTGELFFGEGSRLTVL.

This rearrangement joins TRBV5-1 to TRBJ2-1, with a weak D call TRBD2 (6 bases). The CDR3 is made up of 15 amino acids. Trimming took off 7 bases at V and 0 bases at J, with 14 bases between the two ends. CDR1 SGHRS and CDR2 YFSETQ come from the germline V gene. The CDR3 sequence: CASCPAGTSYNEQFF. CDR3 bases: TGCGCCAGCTGTCCCGCGGGGACCTCCTACAATGAGCAGTTCTTC.

Only one count was recorded for this clone. The chain couples TRBV6-5 to TRBJ2-7; the D gene is possibly TRBD2 (5 bases). The CDR3 contains 13 residues. CDR1 and CDR2 from the germline V gene are MNHEY and SVGAGI. The germline V and J ends were trimmed by 5 bases and 0 bases, with 8 bases remaining between them. The CDR3 is CASSPSGSYEQYF. As DNA, the CDR3 is TGTGCCAGCAGTCCGAGCGGCTCCTACGAGCAGTACTTC.

The chain has TRBV29-1 and TRBJ2-2; D not resolved. Trimming pared 4 bases from V and 5 bases from J, leaving 8 bases between. The CDR3 covers 12 residues. Germline loops: CDR1 SQVTM, CDR2 ANQGSEA. The CDR3 nucleotides are TGCAGCGTTGTTGGAGTAACCGGGGAGCTGTTTTTT. Its translation is CSVVGVTGELFF.

The count of this clone is one. In DNA, the CDR3 is TGCGCCAGCAGCCCGTGGACAGGAGTTCTCGAGCAGTACTTC. Its protein is CASSPWTGVLEQYF. This chain uses TRBV5-1 with TRBJ2-7, with TRBD1 identical over 7 bases. CDR3 length: 14 amino acids. Germline CDR1 is SGHRS and CDR2 is YFSETQ. V trimming: 4 bases; J trimming: 6 bases; junction bases outside the gene matches: 10.

The rearrangement uses TRBV6-5 and TRBJ1-6, with D maybe TRBD1 (5 bases). V lost 2 bases, J lost 6 bases, and 11 bases lay in between. The CDR3 length is 15 residues. Germline V gives CDR1 MNHEY, CDR2 SVGAGI. The DNA for the CDR3 is TGTGCCAGCAGTTACCTACGGGGGAGTAATTCACCCCTCCACTTT. Protein sequence: CASSYLRGSNSPLHF.

This chain uses TRBV4-1 with TRBJ2-7; 9 bases match TRBD1. The CDR3 is made up of 16 amino acids. Germline CDR1 reads MGHRA; CDR2 reads YSYEKL. V shed 4 bases and J 2 bases; nucleotides not matched to a gene: 9. The CDR3, as DNA: TGCGCCAGCAGCCTTGCACCGGGACAGGGACCCTACGAGCAGTACTTC. Translating gives CASSLAPGQGPYEQYF.

The V and J genes are TRBV5-4 and TRBJ1-2; weak D call: TRBD1 (6 bases). CDR3 length: 15 residues. V lost 4 bases and J 4 bases, leaving 17 bases between the germline ends. Germline V gene sequence: CDR1 SGHNT, CDR2 YYREEE (reference sequence). The CDR3 protein is CASSSTGTPTYGYTF. In nucleotides, the CDR3 is TGTGCCAGCAGCAGCACCGGGACACCAACCTATGGCTACACCTTC.

The chain links TRBV7-9 to TRBJ2-1; a possible D gene is TRBD1 (7 bases). Per the germline V gene, CDR1 is SEHNR and CDR2 is FQNEAQ (reference sequence). This CDR3 contains 15 residues. The ends were cut back, 2 bases at V and 3 bases at J, with 11 bases in the middle. In DNA form, the CDR3 reads TGTGCCAGCAGCTTATACAGGGGAGGCTACAATGAGCAGTTCTTC. It translates to CASSLYRGGYNEQFF.

The chain recombines TRBV27 with TRBJ2-2; possible D gene TRBD1, 5 bases. The CDR3 is made up of 16 amino acids. CDR1 MNHEY and CDR2 SMNVEV come from the germline V gene (reference sequence). Trimming took off 5 bases at V and 6 bases at J, with 19 bases between the two ends. Written as DNA, the CDR3 is TGTGCCAGCAGTCGTGGGTATCGGCAGGGCTCCGGGGAGCTGTTTTTT. Protein product: CASSRGYRQGSGELFF.

The DNA for the CDR3 is TGTGCCAGCACCAAGGACAGGTACAATGAGCAGTTCTTC. This translates into CASTKDRYNEQFF. The rearrangement joins TRBV6-6 to TRBJ2-1; 7 bases line up with TRBD1. The CDR3 spans 13 residues. Germline trimming cut 7 bases from V and 4 bases from J; bases unmatched to any gene: 4. Germline V CDR1 and CDR2: MNHNY, SVGAGI (reference sequence).

The chain carries TRBV25-1 and TRBJ2-2, with TRBD1 as a possible D gene (6 bases). The CDR3 is 14 amino acids. CDR1 and CDR2 (germline): MGHDK, SYGVNS. Trimming took 10 bases from V and 2 from J, leaving 14 bases between them. CDR3 nucleotides: TGTGCCACCCAGGACAGACTAAACACCGGGGAGCTGTTTTTT. It translates to CATQDRLNTGELFF.

The V and J genes are TRBV15 and TRBJ2-3, with 7 bases that match TRBD2. Germline V lookup: CDR1 LNHNV, CDR2 YYDKDF (reference sequence). The length of the CDR3 is 15 residues. Unmatched junction bases numbered 5, after V lost 3 bases and J lost 2 bases. CDR3 loop: CATSRVRDYTDTQYF. The CDR3 DNA is TGTGCCACCAGCAGGGTCCGGGACTACACAGATACGCAGTATTTT.

This chain links TRBV6-5 with TRBJ1-6; TRBD1 aligns across 8 bases. J gave up 8 bases and V 0 bases, and 6 bases lay outside the gene matches. Germline CDR1 and CDR2: MNHEY and SVGAGI. The CDR3 consists of 16 residues. The CDR3 here is CASSYSYGTGDSPLHF. The CDR3 coding sequence is TGTGCCAGCAGTTACTCGTACGGGACAGGAGATTCACCCCTCCACTTT.